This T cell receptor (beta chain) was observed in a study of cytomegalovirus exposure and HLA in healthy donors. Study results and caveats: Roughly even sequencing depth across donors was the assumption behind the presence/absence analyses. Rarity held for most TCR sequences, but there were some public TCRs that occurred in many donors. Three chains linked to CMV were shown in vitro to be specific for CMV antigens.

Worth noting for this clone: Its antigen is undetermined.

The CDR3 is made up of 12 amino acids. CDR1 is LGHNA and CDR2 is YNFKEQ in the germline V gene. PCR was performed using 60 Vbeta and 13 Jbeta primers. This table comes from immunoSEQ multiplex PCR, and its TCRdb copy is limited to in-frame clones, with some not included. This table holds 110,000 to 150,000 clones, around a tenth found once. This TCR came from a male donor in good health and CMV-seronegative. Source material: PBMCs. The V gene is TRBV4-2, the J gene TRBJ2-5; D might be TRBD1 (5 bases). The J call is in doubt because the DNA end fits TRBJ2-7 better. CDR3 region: CASSLTGYEQYF. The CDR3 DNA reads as TGTGCCAGCAGCCTTACAGGTTACGAGCAGTACTTC.